This is a list of T cell receptor beta chains from one sample in a study of shared clonotypes between healthy human individuals. The assay was immunoSEQ multiplex PCR, and TCRdb's table has in-frame clones only and misses some. Of more than 2,000,000 clones listed, more than 85% are singletons. Material for sequencing was naive CD4+ T cells from PBMCs. These receptors came from a man aged 18 to 35 in good health. Some clones in this sample may be carry-over from other donors' samples. The CDR3 runs from the conserved cysteine through the conserved F or W. D genes are given only for firm matches. For some rows the clone size is stated as once, few or many, or as a class when expanded; others skip it.

v_gene	abundance	d_gene	j_gene	CDR3aa	CDR3nt
TRBV5-1	-	-	TRBJ2-7	CASGPSSYEQYF	TGCGCCAGCGGCCCTTCGTCCTACGAGCAGTACTTC
TRBV28	-	-	TRBJ2-7	CASRQRPSYEQYF	TGTGCCAGCAGGCAAAGGCCCAGCTACGAGCAGTACTTC
TRBV6-1	-	-	TRBJ2-7	CASSAIVAVPYEQYF	TGTGCCAGCAGCGCCATTGTAGCGGTCCCCTACGAGCAGTACTTC
TRBV20-1	-	-	TRBJ1-1	CRAILNTEAFF	TGCAGGGCTATCTTGAACACTGAAGCTTTCTTT
TRBV7-8	-	-	TRBJ1-3	CASSFDRFSGNTIYF	TGTGCCAGCAGCTTCGATCGGTTCTCTGGAAACACCATATATTTT
TRBV10-1	-	TRBD2	TRBJ2-1	CASSSSGKSYNEQFF	TGCGCCAGCAGTTCTAGCGGAAAATCCTACAATGAGCAGTTCTTC
TRBV5-6	-	TRBD1	TRBJ1-1	CASSWTTGARWNTEAFF	TGTGCCAGCAGCTGGACAACAGGGGCCCGGTGGAACACTGAAGCTTTCTTT
TRBV7-6	-	-	TRBJ2-1	CASSLEGRYNEQFF	TGTGCCAGCAGCTTAGAGGGACGCTACAATGAGCAGTTCTTC
TRBV11-3	-	TRBD1	TRBJ2-2	CASSLSLDREAELFF	TGTGCCAGCAGCTTATCATTGGACAGGGAGGCGGAGCTGTTTTTT
TRBV27	-	TRBD1	TRBJ2-5	CASSRISVGMTGDRETQYF	TGTGCCAGCAGTCGAATATCCGTCGGGATGACAGGGGATCGGGAGACCCAGTACTTC
TRBV7-3	-	-	TRBJ2-2	CASSLIGGSGELFF	TGTGCCAGCAGCTTAATTGGAGGGTCCGGGGAGCTGTTTTTT
TRBV5-4	-	TRBD2	TRBJ2-7	CASSSPGLASPYEQYF	TGTGCCAGCAGCTCTCCGGGACTAGCTTCCCCCTACGAGCAGTACTTC
TRBV28	-	-	TRBJ2-5	CASSLSTASETQYF	TGTGCCAGCAGTTTATCGACGGCCAGCGAGACCCAGTACTTC
TRBV15	-	-	TRBJ1-1	CATSRGSLNTEAFF	TGTGCCACCAGCAGAGGGTCATTGAACACTGAAGCTTTCTTT
TRBV6-5	once	TRBD2	TRBJ2-7	CASRDLTSGRYEQYF	TGTGCCAGCAGGGATTTGACTAGCGGGAGATACGAGCAGTACTTC
TRBV15	once	-	TRBJ2-3	CATSRLNWADTQYF	TGTGCCACCAGCAGATTGAATTGGGCAGATACGCAGTATTTT
TRBV5-1	-	-	TRBJ1-4	CASSLGGNEKLFF	TGCGCCAGCAGCTTAGGCGGGAATGAAAAACTGTTTTTT
TRBV7-7	-	TRBD1	TRBJ1-1	CASSLGQGEKAFF	TGTGCCAGCAGCTTAGGGCAGGGGGAGAAAGCTTTCTTT
TRBV6-4	-	-	TRBJ2-1	CASSVEIYNEQFF	TGTGCCAGCAGTGTCGAGATCTACAATGAGCAGTTCTTC
TRBV7-2	-	-	TRBJ2-5	CASTLVAWETQYF	TGTGCCAGCACCTTGGTGGCCTGGGAGACCCAGTACTTC
TRBV16	-	-	TRBJ1-1	CASSFGQSNTEAFF	TGTGCCAGCAGCTTCGGGCAGTCGAACACTGAAGCTTTCTTT
TRBV5-1	-	-	TRBJ2-7	CASTEEGYEQYF	TGCGCCAGCACCGAAGAAGGGTACGAGCAGTACTTC
TRBV5-1	-	-	TRBJ1-3	CASSSDSAGNTIYF	TGCGCCAGCAGCTCTGACAGTGCCGGAAACACCATATATTTT
TRBV9	-	-	TRBJ1-3	CASSVEGRDLWGNTIYF	TGTGCCAGCAGCGTAGAGGGCCGCGACCTATGGGGAAACACCATATATTTT
TRBV19	-	-	TRBJ1-2	CASSIWGPPGPINYGYTF	TGTGCCAGTAGTATCTGGGGGCCCCCGGGGCCTATTAACTATGGCTACACCTTC
TRBV6-1	-	-	TRBJ1-1	CASSEGELNTEAFF	TGTGCCAGCAGTGAGGGGGAGTTGAACACTGAAGCTTTCTTT
TRBV5-1	-	-	TRBJ1-5	CASSPDSGNQPQHF	TGCGCCAGCAGCCCGGACAGTGGCAATCAGCCCCAGCATTTT
TRBV5-1	-	TRBD1	TRBJ1-1	CASSLLPMTGGTEAFF	TGCGCCAGCAGCTTGCTCCCTATGACAGGGGGGACTGAAGCTTTCTTT
TRBV9	-	-	TRBJ1-1	CASSQYVGFRDTEAFF	TGTGCCAGCAGCCAATACGTGGGCTTTAGGGACACTGAAGCTTTCTTT
TRBV9	-	TRBD1	TRBJ1-1	CASSRGQGNMNTEAFF	TGTGCCAGCAGTCGGGGACAGGGCAACATGAACACTGAAGCTTTCTTT
TRBV2	-	-	TRBJ1-5	CASSDGAGGQPQHF	TGTGCCAGCAGCGATGGGGCTGGGGGGCAGCCCCAGCATTTT
TRBV6-1	-	-	TRBJ2-7	CATGPGDPYEQYF	TGTGCCACCGGACCGGGTGACCCCTACGAGCAGTACTTC
TRBV25-1	-	-	TRBJ2-5	CASREATWTQYF	TGTGCCAGCAGGGAGGCTACCTGGACCCAGTACTTC
TRBV19	once	TRBD1	TRBJ2-1	CASTPRQGSSYNEQFF	TGTGCCAGTACTCCTCGACAGGGGAGCTCCTACAATGAGCAGTTCTTC
TRBV9	once	TRBD2	TRBJ2-1	CASSVVISGSSEQFF	TGTGCCAGCAGCGTAGTAATTAGCGGGAGCAGTGAGCAGTTCTTC
TRBV4-1	-	TRBD2	TRBJ2-1	CASSQPTSGSGNEQFF	TGCGCCAGCAGCCAACCGACTAGCGGGAGCGGCAATGAGCAGTTCTTC
TRBV11-1	-	-	TRBJ2-7	CASNALRGEQYF	TGTGCCAGCAACGCTTTACGGGGCGAGCAGTACTTC
TRBV27	-	-	TRBJ1-2	CASSLSRWGSDNGYTF	TGTGCCAGCAGTTTATCGAGGTGGGGCTCTGACAATGGCTACACCTTC